This TCR beta chain was identified in a study of cytomegalovirus exposure and HLA in healthy donors. Findings and limits, study-wide: Within an earlier analysis, most TCR beta V segments proved productive either about 90% or about 30% of the time.

Healthy bone marrow donors made up the cohort. This clone was seen more than once but under ten times. Its specificity is not known. The PCR contained 60 Vbeta and 13 Jbeta primers. The repertoire was sequenced with immunoSEQ multiplex PCR; TCRdb's copy has only in-frame clones and lacks some. The sample lists 90,000 or so clones; 75% to 85% were seen once. V lost 4 bases to trimming and J lost 5 bases; unmatched junction nucleotides: 11. The CDR3 length is 15 residues. CDR1 is SGHDT, CDR2 YYEEEE, per germline. The clonotype was recovered from a man aged 30 to 39 in good health and CMV-seropositive. Sequencing was carried out using PBMCs. The chain is built from TRBV5-6 and TRBJ1-1, with 7 bases fitting TRBD1. CDR3 bases: TGTGCCAGCAGCGAAGAGGACAGGAGGGCGACTGAAGCTTTCTTT. This gives the protein CASSEEDRRATEAFF. Drawing the rest from reference TRBV5-6 and TRBJ1-1, the complete variable domain is DAGVTQSPTHLIKTRGQQVTLRCSPKSGHDTVSWYQQALGQGPQFIFQYYEEEERQRGNFPDRFSGHQFPNYSSELNVNALLLGDSALYLCASSEEDRRATEAFFGQGTRLTVV.